Each of the 8 T cell receptor beta chains below was sequenced from the same sample in a study of Ad26.COV2.S vaccination and SARS-CoV-2 variants. Libraries were prepared by immunoSEQ multiplex PCR; TCRdb keeps only in-frame clonotypes and omits some of them. Here the sample spans hundreds of thousands of clones, about 90% being singletons. The material was peripheral blood, obtained after recovery from COVID-19. The receptors here all came from a human donor who had recovered from COVID-19.

The chain is built from TRBV2 and TRBJ2-7; possible D gene TRBD1, 6 bases. V was pared by 3 bases and J by 3 bases, with 15 bases between. Per germline, CDR1 SNHLY and CDR2 FYNNEI. This CDR3 contains 15 residues. The CDR3 loop reads CASSEWQGNLYEQYF. CDR3 nucleotides: TGTGCCAGCAGTGAGTGGCAGGGGAACCTCTACGAGCAGTACTTC.

The chain recombines TRBV29-1 with TRBJ2-7, with D perhaps matching TRBD1 or TRBD2 (6 bases each). The CDR3 totals 12 residues. The germline V gene has CDR1 SQVTM and CDR2 ANQGSEA. V lost 6 bases, J lost 2 bases, and 11 bases lay in between. CDR3 nucleotide sequence: TGCAGCGTCCGAGGGGGGACCTACGAGCAGTACTTC. Amino acid sequence: CSVRGGTYEQYF.

This chain connects TRBV7-2 to TRBJ2-1; 7 bases are a match to TRBD2. CDR1 SGHTA and CDR2 FQGNSA come from the germline V gene. This CDR3 has 15 amino acids. J lost 7 bases, V lost 6 bases, and 12 bases had no gene match. The CDR3 spells CASSNGASGTNEQFF. The DNA of the CDR3 is TGTGCCAGCAGTAATGGGGCTAGCGGAACAAATGAGCAGTTCTTC.

A single count supports this clone. This sequence joins TRBV9 and TRBJ1-2; tentative D call: TRBD1 (5 bases). Trimming pared 0 bases from V and 4 bases from J, leaving 16 bases between. The CDR3 is 16 amino acids. Germline V gene sequence: CDR1 SGDLS, CDR2 YYNGEE. The CDR3 DNA sequence: TGTGCCAGCAGCGTAGCTGCGCAGGGCCTCCTCTATGGCTACACCTTC. Its translation is CASSVAAQGLLYGYTF.

This chain joins TRBV3-1 (or the pseudogene TRBV3-2) and TRBJ2-5; TRBD2 agrees at 12 bases. J gave up 2 bases and V 4 bases, and 11 bases lay outside the gene matches. From germline, CDR1 is LGHDT and CDR2 YNNKEL (reference sequence). This CDR3 has 18 amino acids. CDR3 region: CASSPFTRLAGEQETQYF. DNA for the CDR3: TGTGCCAGCAGCCCCTTTACCAGACTAGCGGGGGAACAAGAGACCCAGTACTTC.

J is TRBJ2-1 and V is TRBV9; 7 bases align to TRBD1. The CDR3 is 16 amino acids. Germline CDR1 and CDR2: SGDLS and YYNGEE. Losses at the gene ends were 2 bases for V and 6 bases for J; bases not matched to a gene: 11. CDR3: CASSVRRTGDSNEQFF. In nucleotides, the CDR3 is TGTGCCAGCAGCGTCAGAAGGACAGGTGATTCCAATGAGCAGTTCTTC.

The V and J genes are TRBV6-5 and TRBJ2-1; D uncertain. The CDR3 runs 15 residues. Germline values: CDR1 MNHEY, CDR2 SVGAGI. Trimming took off 6 bases at V and 4 bases at J, with 16 bases between the two ends. The CDR3: CASSHTPKLYNEQFF. In DNA, the CDR3 is TGTGCCAGCAGCCATACCCCCAAGCTATACAATGAGCAGTTCTTC.

The chain is built from TRBV7-9 and TRBJ1-1; 7 nucleotides line up with TRBD1. Germline V gene data show CDR1 as SEHNR and CDR2 as FQNEAQ (reference sequence). This CDR3 has 15 residues. The V and J ends lost 1 base and 0 bases, in that order; junction bases with no gene match: 2. The CDR3 is CASSLGDRLNTEAFF. The CDR3 coding sequence is TGTGCCAGCAGCTTAGGGGACAGATTGAACACTGAAGCTTTCTTT.